The TCR beta chain described here comes from a study of T cells in Graves' hyperthyroidism and ophthalmopathy. V lost 4 bases to trimming and J lost 3 bases, with 10 bases between them. CDR1 is GTSNPN, CDR2 SVGIG, per germline (reference sequence). The CDR3 has 13 amino acids. This clonotype was recorded many times. What was amplified from RNA transcripts were TCR beta CDR3 regions. First-round RT-PCR targeting the TCR CDR3 was performed with the HTBI primer set. TCRdb ran MiXCR on the multiplex PCR reads and lists one entry per CDR3 protein. Among about 370,000 distinct CDR3 sequences listed, 13% to 15% were seen once.

This chain links TRBV30 with TRBJ2-1; D is unclear. The origin of this receptor is a woman aged 60-70 years with Graves' ophthalmopathy. What was sequenced was blood. The chain's CDR3 is CAWTAGGYNEQFF. Here the CDR3 DNA reads TGTGCCTGGACCGCCGGCGGCTACAATGAGCAGTTCTTC.